The clone carrying this T cell receptor beta chain was detected once. Its target is unknown. Germline CDR1 reads LGHNA; CDR2 reads YSLEER. Trimming removed 1 base at V and 1 base at J, with 10 bases between. The CDR3 has 15 residues. Using immunoSEQ multiplex PCR, the repertoire was profiled, and TCRdb retains in-frame clones only, with some absent. The sample comprises around 120,000 clones, 78% of which are singletons, and approximately 5.5% rests with the top ten. This record belongs to a study of radiotherapy plus CTLA-4 blockade in lung cancer. At the level of the study: Disease control was present in more than 25% of patients, and objective responses in 18%. Study results and caveats: Peripheral blood showed expansion of tumor-derived TCR clones after radiotherapy and ipilimumab. Early blood T cell clone dynamics reportedly forecast response best, with interferon-beta.

The chain is built from TRBV4-3 and TRBJ1-1; D perhaps matches TRBD1 (5 bases). The sample consisted of peripheral blood, taken from a patient treated with radiotherapy plus ipilimumab. The clonotype was recovered from a human donor with non-small cell lung cancer who had a partial response to radiotherapy plus ipilimumab. CDR3 coding DNA: TGCGCCAGCAGCCAAGCGTTCAGGGAGAACACTGAAGCTTTCTTT. Its protein product is CASSQAFRENTEAFF.